The 27 T cell receptor beta chains below were found in one sample sequenced in a study of Graves' ophthalmopathy and Graves' hyperthyroidism. CDR3 regions of TCR beta were amplified from RNA transcripts. In the first round, RT-PCR was carried out with HTBI primers, and a multiplex PCR formed the second round. TCRdb called the multiplex PCR reads again in MiXCR, with one record for every CDR3 protein. The sample lists 300,000 to 350,000 distinct CDR3 sequences, 15% to 20% occurring once. The sequenced sample consisted of peripheral blood. The receptors come from an adult man with Graves' ophthalmopathy.

Ten or more counts support this clonotype. The chain uses TRBV20-1 and TRBJ1-1; 8 nucleotides align to TRBD1. Trimming at V came to 4 bases and at J to 2 bases, leaving 9 bases not matched to a gene. This CDR3 is 15 amino acids long. The germline gives CDR1 DFQATT, CDR2 SNEGSKA (reference sequence). This chain's CDR3 is CSAIPPTGANTEAFF. CDR3 DNA: TGCAGTGCTATCCCTCCGACAGGGGCAAACACTGAAGCTTTCTTT.

This clonotype showed up many times. The chain couples TRBV28 to TRBJ2-5; D possibly corresponds to TRBD2 (7 bases). Deletions cut 4 bases from V and 4 bases from J, with 16 bases between. Germline values: CDR1 MDHEN, CDR2 SYDVKM. There are 15 residues in the CDR3. CDR3 loop: CASSSLLGGRETQYF. CDR3 DNA: TGTGCCAGCAGTTCTTTGCTCGGGGGGCGAGAGACCCAGTACTTC.

The chain carries TRBV12-3 or TRBV12-4 and TRBJ2-3; D is perhaps TRBD1 or TRBD2 (5 bases each). Trimming removed 3 bases at V and 4 bases at J, with 11 bases between. The CDR3 consists of 14 residues. The CDR3 DNA sequence: TGTGCCAGCAGTTTCGAGAGGGGCCCAGATACGCAGTATTTT. This codes for CASSFERGPDTQYF.

The sample holds many counts of this clonotype. The chain has TRBV7-3 and TRBJ1-6; 7 bases are a match to TRBD1. Germline CDR1 and CDR2: SGHTA and FQGTGA. Trimming removed 2 bases from V and 5 bases from J; junction bases left unmatched: 3. The CDR3 loop spans 15 amino acids. CDR3 protein: CASSLHGTDNSPLHF. Written as DNA, the CDR3 is TGTGCCAGCAGCTTACACGGGACAGATAATTCACCCCTCCACTTT.

This clonotype has a count of ten or more. CDR3 DNA: TGTGCCACCAGCAGCGAACGACGGTACAATCAGCCCCAGCATTTT. This gives the protein CATSSERRYNQPQHF. This chain joins TRBV15 and TRBJ1-5; no reliable D call. Per germline, CDR1 LNHNV and CDR2 YYDKDF (reference sequence). CDR3 size: 15 residues. Trimming took 3 bases from V and 3 from J, leaving 12 bases between them. The full variable domain, completed using reference TRBV15 and TRBJ1-5, is DAMVIQNPRYQVTQFGKPVTLSCSQTLNHNVMYWYQQKSSQAPKLLFHYYDKDFNNEADTPDNFQSRRPNTSFCFLDIRSPGLGDTAMYLCATSSERRYNQPQHFGDGTRLSIL.

This clonotype was seen many times. V and J are TRBV2 and TRBJ2-2; D may be TRBD1 or TRBD2 (5 bases each). CDR1 and CDR2 from the germline V gene are SNHLY and FYNNEI. The germline V and J ends were trimmed by 10 bases and 4 bases, with 16 bases remaining between them. The CDR3 length is 14 residues. As DNA, the CDR3 is TGTGCCACCATGAGAGGGGCGGGCACCGGGGAGCTGTTTTTT. Translating it yields CATMRGAGTGELFF.

This clonotype appeared many times. The rearrangement links TRBV7-9 to TRBJ2-6; TRBD1 matches at 9 bases. Germline trimming cut 4 bases from V and 11 bases from J; bases unmatched to any gene: 9. The CDR3 length is 15 residues. Germline V gene lookup returns CDR1 SEHNR and CDR2 FQNEAQ (reference sequence). This chain's CDR3 is CASSSHVRDRDVLTF. The CDR3 nucleotides read TGTGCCAGCAGCTCCCACGTCCGGGACAGGGACGTCCTGACTTTC. Full variable domain (remainder filled in from reference TRBV7-9 and TRBJ2-6): DTGVSQNPRHKITKRGQNVTFRCDPISEHNRLYWYRQTLGQGPEFLTYFQNEAQLEKSRLLSDRFSAERPKGSFSTLEIQRTEQGDSAMYLCASSSHVRDRDVLTFGAGSRLTVL.

This clonotype was detected ten times or more. The gene calls are TRBV7-2 and TRBJ2-6; no clear D. Germline values: CDR1 SGHTA, CDR2 FQGNSA. The ends were cut back, 5 bases at V and 0 bases at J, with 8 bases in the middle. The CDR3 length is 15 residues. The CDR3 nucleotides are TGTGCCAGCAGCCTAAACCCCTCTGGGGCCAACGTCCTGACTTTC. Translated: CASSLNPSGANVLTF.

This clonotype was detected ten times or more. This rearrangement joins TRBV20-1 to TRBJ2-2; 9 bases match TRBD2. V lost 6 bases, J lost 6 bases, and 5 bases stayed unmatched. CDR1 DFQATT and CDR2 SNEGSKA come from the germline V gene (reference sequence). This CDR3 is 13 amino acids long. CDR3 bases: TGCAGTGCCTTAGCGGGAGACCCCGGGGAGCTGTTTTTT. Its protein is CSALAGDPGELFF.

This clonotype was counted many times. The genes are TRBV2 and TRBJ2-7; the D call may be TRBD1 or TRBD2 (5 bases each). Looked up from germline, CDR1 is SNHLY and CDR2 is FYNNEI. The CDR3 runs to 13 residues. Trimming pared 11 bases from V and 0 bases from J, leaving 14 bases between. The CDR3 protein is CALKAGSSYEQYF. The CDR3 nucleotides read TGTGCCCTCAAGGCAGGGAGCTCCTACGAGCAGTACTTC.

This clonotype was counted ten times or more. The chain carries TRBV6-2 or TRBV6-3 and TRBJ1-2; 8 bases are shared with TRBD1. The CDR3 runs 15 residues. Germline loops: CDR1 MNHEY, CDR2 SVGEGT. Trimming took 5 bases from V and 8 from J; bases not matched to a gene: 13. The CDR3, as DNA: TGTGCCAGCAGTCTAACGGGACAGGCCTCTCGCGGCTACACCTTC. It codes for CASSLTGQASRGYTF.

This clonotype has at least ten counts. The chain has TRBV10-3 and TRBJ2-2; maybe TRBD2 (6 bases). The germline V gene encodes CDR1 ENHRY and CDR2 SYGVKD. This CDR3 is 15 amino acids long. Trimming left V 4 bases short and J 0 bases short, with 9 bases between. In nucleotides, the CDR3 is TGTGCCATCAGTGTAGGGGACTCGAACACCGGGGAGCTGTTTTTT. This codes for CAISVGDSNTGELFF.

This clonotype was seen at least ten times. The chain has TRBV28 and TRBJ1-5; D is uncertain. The CDR3 has 13 residues. CDR1 is MDHEN, CDR2 SYDVKM, per germline. The V and J ends lost 3 bases and 2 bases respectively, with 5 bases between them. The CDR3 spells CASSFIGNQPQHF. The CDR3 region has the DNA TGTGCCAGCAGTTTCATCGGCAATCAGCCCCAGCATTTT. Drawing the rest from reference TRBV28 and TRBJ1-5, the complete variable domain is DVKVTQSSRYLVKRTGEKVFLECVQDMDHENMFWYRQDPGLGLRLIYFSYDVKMKEKGDIPEGYSVSREKKERFSLILESASTNQTSMYLCASSFIGNQPQHFGDGTRLSIL.

This clonotype has a count of ten or more. CDR3 nucleotides: TGTGCCAGCAGTTACTGGGGACGGAACAATCAGCCCCAGCATTTT. Translation gives CASSYWGRNNQPQHF. This chain connects TRBV6-5 to TRBJ1-5, with a tentative D call TRBD1 (5 bases). This CDR3 region has 15 residues. The V end lost 1 base, the J end lost 3 bases, and 10 bases lay between the germline ends. Germline values: CDR1 MNHEY, CDR2 SVGAGI.

In this sample, this clonotype turned up many times. The junction differs from germline at one of its ends, possibly a read error. The chain recombines TRBV6-2 or TRBV6-3 with TRBJ2-2; D is possibly TRBD2 (6 bases). CDR1 and CDR2 (germline): MNHEY, SVGEGT. CDR3 length: 15 residues. CDR3 loop: CASSAPGLGTEELFF. CDR3 DNA: TGTGCCAGCAGTGCCCCGGGACTGGGGACCGAGGAGCTGTTTTTT.

This clonotype was recorded at least ten times. This sequence joins TRBV5-1 and TRBJ2-7; a weak D match, TRBD1 (5 bases). This CDR3 contains 14 residues. From germline, CDR1 is SGHRS and CDR2 YFSETQ. The ends were cut back, 3 bases at V and 5 bases at J, with 15 bases in the middle. CDR3 amino acids: CASSSSRTLDEQYF. Here the CDR3 DNA reads TGCGCCAGCAGCTCTTCTCGGACATTAGACGAGCAGTACTTC.

This clonotype was recorded once. A read error may explain this, as a much larger clone is one base away. This sequence joins TRBV6-1 and TRBJ1-6; D perhaps matches TRBD1 (5 bases). The CDR3 is 17 residues long. Per germline, CDR1 MNHNS and CDR2 SASEGT. Here the CDR3 reads CASNPVSGTPVNSPPHF. CDR3 DNA sequence: TGTGCCAGCAATCCGGTCTCAGGGACCCCGGTGAATTCACCCCCCCACTTT.

This clonotype was seen ten or more times. The chain is built from TRBV20-1 and TRBJ1-4; 8 positions agree with TRBD1. The CDR3 is 15 residues long. With V trimmed by 0 bases and J by 3 bases, 3 bases remained unmatched. The germline gives CDR1 DFQATT, CDR2 SNEGSKA (reference sequence). CDR3 protein: CSAREGTGPNEKLFF. CDR3 sequence (DNA): TGCAGTGCTAGAGAAGGGACAGGTCCTAATGAAAAACTGTTTTTT.

This clonotype showed up many times. The V and J genes are TRBV7-9 and TRBJ2-5, with D possibly TRBD1 on 6 matching bases. The CDR3 has 14 amino acids. Trimming took 4 bases from V and 3 from J, leaving 12 bases between them. The germline V gene has CDR1 SEHNR and CDR2 FQNEAQ (reference sequence). The CDR3 is CASSSFTGKETQYF. CDR3 coding DNA: TGTGCCAGCAGCTCCTTTACAGGGAAAGAGACCCAGTACTTC. Variable domain in full (rest from reference TRBV7-9 and TRBJ2-5): DTGVSQNPRHKITKRGQNVTFRCDPISEHNRLYWYRQTLGQGPEFLTYFQNEAQLEKSRLLSDRFSAERPKGSFSTLEIQRTEQGDSAMYLCASSSFTGKETQYFGPGTRLLVL.

This clonotype was seen many times. The V gene is TRBV19, the J gene TRBJ2-7; 9 bases line up with TRBD1. V dropped 3 bases and J dropped 4; count of bases not matched to a gene: 4. This CDR3 contains 14 residues. The germline V gene encodes CDR1 LNHDA and CDR2 SQIVND (reference sequence). In DNA, the CDR3 is TGTGCCAGTAGTATCGGACAGGGGAGGTACGAGCAGTACTTC. It encodes CASSIGQGRYEQYF. The whole variable domain, remainder taken from reference TRBV19 and TRBJ2-7, is DGGITQSPKYLFRKEGQNVTLSCEQNLNHDAMYWYRQDPGQGLRLIYYSQIVNDFQKGDIAEGYSVSREKKESFPLTVTSAQKNPTAFYLCASSIGQGRYEQYFGPGTRLTVT.

This clonotype was seen repeatedly, ten times or more. At one end the junction does not follow the germline gene, possibly because of a read error. This chain uses TRBV6-1 with TRBJ1-2, with 7 positions matching TRBD1. Germline CDR1 reads MNHNS; CDR2 reads SASEGT. The CDR3 is made up of 14 amino acids. CDR3 sequence: CASSEATGRVGYIF. CDR3 DNA: TGTGCCAGCAGTGAAGCGACAGGGCGTGTTGGCTACATCTTC.

This clonotype was seen ten or more times. This rearrangement joins TRBV6-2 or TRBV6-3 to TRBJ2-5; D uncertain. Germline V gene data show CDR1 as MNHEY and CDR2 as SVGEGT. With 4 bases removed from V and 1 base from J, the gap between germline ends came to 4 bases. The CDR3 length is 12 residues. The CDR3 loop is CASSFVQETQYF. The DNA for the CDR3 is TGTGCCAGCAGTTTCGTCCAAGAGACCCAGTACTTC.

This clonotype was seen repeatedly, ten times or more. A read error may account for a junction end that differs from germline. This chain links TRBV14 with TRBJ2-5; D gene uncertain. This CDR3 comprises 13 residues. The germline V gene encodes CDR1 SGHDN and CDR2 FVKESK. CDR3 residues: CANSPQVQETQYF. In DNA form, the CDR3 reads TGTGCCAACAGCCCTCAGGTTCAAGAGACCCAGTACTTC.

This chain joins TRBV30 and TRBJ2-7; D is possibly TRBD2 (6 bases). Germline lookup yields CDR1 GTSNPN and CDR2 SVGIG (reference sequence). V was trimmed by 3 bases and J by 2 bases, leaving 17 bases between them. The CDR3 covers 15 residues. The CDR3 sequence is CAWSRLTGVPYEQYF. The CDR3, as DNA: TGTGCCTGGAGCCGATTAACGGGAGTGCCCTACGAGCAGTACTTC.

Many counts were recorded for this clonotype. This chain links TRBV24-1 with TRBJ2-2; TRBD2 aligns across 7 bases. CDR1 KGHDR and CDR2 SFDVKD come from the germline V gene. J lost 1 base, V lost 6 bases, and 7 bases had no gene match. The CDR3 has 16 residues. DNA of the CDR3: TGTGCCACCAGTCGCAGCGGGGCGAGGAACACCGGGGAGCTGTTTTTT. The encoded protein is CATSRSGARNTGELFF.

This clonotype was picked up many times. The chain uses TRBV28 and TRBJ1-6, with D possibly TRBD1 on 6 matching bases. Deletions cut 10 bases from V and 2 bases from J, with 12 bases between. CDR3 length equals 14 residues. Germline V gene lookup returns CDR1 MDHEN and CDR2 SYDVKM. CDR3 residues: CATLQGTYNSPLHF. The CDR3 nucleotides are TGTGCCACCTTACAGGGCACCTATAATTCACCCCTCCACTTT.

Ten or more counts support this clonotype. This rearrangement joins TRBV6-4 to TRBJ1-2; TRBD1 aligns across 7 bases. The V and J ends lost 2 bases and 8 bases, in that order; junction bases with no gene match: 20. The germline V gene has CDR1 MRHNA and CDR2 SNTAGT. The CDR3 covers 18 residues. CDR3: CASSDDRARTVVLGGYTF. DNA of the CDR3: TGTGCCAGCAGTGACGACAGGGCGCGGACCGTCGTGTTAGGGGGCTACACCTTC.